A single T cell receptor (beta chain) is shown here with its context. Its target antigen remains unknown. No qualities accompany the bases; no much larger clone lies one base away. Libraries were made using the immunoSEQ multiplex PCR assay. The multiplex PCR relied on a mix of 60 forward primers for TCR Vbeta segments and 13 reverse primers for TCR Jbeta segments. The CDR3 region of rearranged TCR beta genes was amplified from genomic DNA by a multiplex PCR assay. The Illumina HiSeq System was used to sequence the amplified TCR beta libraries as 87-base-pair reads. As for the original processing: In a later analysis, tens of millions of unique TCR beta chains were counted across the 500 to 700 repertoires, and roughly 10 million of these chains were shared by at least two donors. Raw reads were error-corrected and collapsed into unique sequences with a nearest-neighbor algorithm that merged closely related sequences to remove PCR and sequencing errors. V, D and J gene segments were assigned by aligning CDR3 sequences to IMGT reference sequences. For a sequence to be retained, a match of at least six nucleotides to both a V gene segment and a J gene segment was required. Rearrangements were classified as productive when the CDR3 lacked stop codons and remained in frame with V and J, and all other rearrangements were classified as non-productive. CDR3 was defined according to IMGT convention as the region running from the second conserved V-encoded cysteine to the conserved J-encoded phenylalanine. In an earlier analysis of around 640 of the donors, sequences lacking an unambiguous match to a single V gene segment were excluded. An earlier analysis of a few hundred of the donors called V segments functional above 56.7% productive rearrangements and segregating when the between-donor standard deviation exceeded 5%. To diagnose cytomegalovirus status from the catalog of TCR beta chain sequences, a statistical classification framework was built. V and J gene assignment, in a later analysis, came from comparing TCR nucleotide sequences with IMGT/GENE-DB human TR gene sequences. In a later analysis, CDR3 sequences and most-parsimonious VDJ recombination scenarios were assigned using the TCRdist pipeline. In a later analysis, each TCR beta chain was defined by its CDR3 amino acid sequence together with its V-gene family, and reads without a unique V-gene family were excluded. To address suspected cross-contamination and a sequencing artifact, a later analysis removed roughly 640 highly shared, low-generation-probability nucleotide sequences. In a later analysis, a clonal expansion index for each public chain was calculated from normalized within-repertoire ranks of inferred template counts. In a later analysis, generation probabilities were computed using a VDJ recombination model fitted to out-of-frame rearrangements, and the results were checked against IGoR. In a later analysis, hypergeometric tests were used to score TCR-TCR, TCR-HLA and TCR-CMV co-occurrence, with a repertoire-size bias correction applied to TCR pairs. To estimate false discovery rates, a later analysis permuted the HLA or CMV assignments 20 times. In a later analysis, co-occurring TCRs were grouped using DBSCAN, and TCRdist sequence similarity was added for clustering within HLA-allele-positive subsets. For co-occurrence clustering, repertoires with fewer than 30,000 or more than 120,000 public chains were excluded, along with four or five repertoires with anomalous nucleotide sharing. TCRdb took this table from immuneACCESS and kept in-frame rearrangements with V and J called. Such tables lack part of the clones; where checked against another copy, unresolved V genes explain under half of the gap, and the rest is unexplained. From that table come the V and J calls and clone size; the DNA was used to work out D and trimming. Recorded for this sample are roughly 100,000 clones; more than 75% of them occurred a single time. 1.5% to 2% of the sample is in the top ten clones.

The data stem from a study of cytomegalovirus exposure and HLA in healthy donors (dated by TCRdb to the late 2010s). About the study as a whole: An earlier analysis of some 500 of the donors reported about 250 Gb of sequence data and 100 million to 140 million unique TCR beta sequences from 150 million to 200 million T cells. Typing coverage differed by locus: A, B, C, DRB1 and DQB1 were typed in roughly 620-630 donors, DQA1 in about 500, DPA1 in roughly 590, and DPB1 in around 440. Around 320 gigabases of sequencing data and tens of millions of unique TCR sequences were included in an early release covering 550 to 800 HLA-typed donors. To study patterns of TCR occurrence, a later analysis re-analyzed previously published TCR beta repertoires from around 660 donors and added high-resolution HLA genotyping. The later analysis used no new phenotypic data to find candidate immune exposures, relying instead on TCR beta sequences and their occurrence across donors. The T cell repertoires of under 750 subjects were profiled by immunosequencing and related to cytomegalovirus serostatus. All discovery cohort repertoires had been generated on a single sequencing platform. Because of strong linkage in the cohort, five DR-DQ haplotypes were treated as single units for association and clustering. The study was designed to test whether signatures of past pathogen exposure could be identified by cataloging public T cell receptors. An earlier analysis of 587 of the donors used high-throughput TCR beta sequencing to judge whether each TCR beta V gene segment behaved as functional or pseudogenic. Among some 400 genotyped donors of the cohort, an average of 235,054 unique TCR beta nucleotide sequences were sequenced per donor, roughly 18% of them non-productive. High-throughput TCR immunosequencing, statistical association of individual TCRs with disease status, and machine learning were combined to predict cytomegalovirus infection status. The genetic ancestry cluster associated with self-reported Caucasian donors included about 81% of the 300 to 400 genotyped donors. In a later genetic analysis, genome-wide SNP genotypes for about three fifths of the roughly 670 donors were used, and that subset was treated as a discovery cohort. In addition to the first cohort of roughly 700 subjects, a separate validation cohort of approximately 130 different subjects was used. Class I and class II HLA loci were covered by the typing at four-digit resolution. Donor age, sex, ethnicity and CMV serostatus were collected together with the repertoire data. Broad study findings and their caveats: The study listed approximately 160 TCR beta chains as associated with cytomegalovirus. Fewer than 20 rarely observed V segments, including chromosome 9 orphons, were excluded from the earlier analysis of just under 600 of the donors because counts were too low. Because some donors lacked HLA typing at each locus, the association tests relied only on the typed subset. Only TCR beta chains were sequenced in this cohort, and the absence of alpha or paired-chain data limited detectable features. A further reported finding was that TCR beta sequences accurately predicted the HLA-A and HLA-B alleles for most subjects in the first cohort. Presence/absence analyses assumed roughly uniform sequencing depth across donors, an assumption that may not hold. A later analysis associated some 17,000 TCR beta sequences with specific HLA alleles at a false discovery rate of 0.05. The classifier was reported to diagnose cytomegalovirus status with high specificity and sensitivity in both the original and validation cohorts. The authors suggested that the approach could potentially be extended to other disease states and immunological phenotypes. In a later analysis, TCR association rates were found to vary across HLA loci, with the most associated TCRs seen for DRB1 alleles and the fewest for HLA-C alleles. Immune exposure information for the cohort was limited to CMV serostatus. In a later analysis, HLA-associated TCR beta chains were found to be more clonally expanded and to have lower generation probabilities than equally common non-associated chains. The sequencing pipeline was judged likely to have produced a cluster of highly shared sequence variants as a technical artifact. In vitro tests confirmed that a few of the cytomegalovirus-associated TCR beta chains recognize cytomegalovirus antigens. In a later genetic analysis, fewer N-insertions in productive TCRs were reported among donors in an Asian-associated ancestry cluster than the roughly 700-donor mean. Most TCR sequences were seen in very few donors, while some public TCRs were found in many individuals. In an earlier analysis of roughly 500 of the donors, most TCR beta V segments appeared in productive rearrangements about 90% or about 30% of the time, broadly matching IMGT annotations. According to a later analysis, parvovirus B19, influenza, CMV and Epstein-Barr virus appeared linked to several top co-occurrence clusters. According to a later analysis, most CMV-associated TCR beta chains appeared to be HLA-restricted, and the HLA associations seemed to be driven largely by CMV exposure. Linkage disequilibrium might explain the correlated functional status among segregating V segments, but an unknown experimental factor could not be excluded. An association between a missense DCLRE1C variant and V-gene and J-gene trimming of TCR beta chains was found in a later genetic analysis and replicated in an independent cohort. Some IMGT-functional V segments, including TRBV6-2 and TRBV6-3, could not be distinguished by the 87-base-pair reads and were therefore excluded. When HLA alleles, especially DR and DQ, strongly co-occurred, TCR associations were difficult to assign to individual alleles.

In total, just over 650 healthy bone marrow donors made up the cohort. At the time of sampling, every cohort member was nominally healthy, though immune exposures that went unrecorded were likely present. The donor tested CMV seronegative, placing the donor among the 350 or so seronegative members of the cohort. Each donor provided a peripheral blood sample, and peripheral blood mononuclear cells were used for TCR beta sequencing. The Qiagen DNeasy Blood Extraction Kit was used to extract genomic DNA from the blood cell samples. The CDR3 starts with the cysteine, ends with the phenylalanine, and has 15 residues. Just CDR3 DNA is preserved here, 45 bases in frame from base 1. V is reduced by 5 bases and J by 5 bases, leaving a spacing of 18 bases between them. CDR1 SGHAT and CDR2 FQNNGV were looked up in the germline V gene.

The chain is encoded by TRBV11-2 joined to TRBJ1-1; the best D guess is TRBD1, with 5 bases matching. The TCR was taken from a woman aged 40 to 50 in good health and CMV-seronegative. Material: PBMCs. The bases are TGTGCCAGCAGCCCTCGACCAGGGTCGGATACTGAAGCTTTCTTT. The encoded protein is CASSPRPGSDTEAFF.